The clone carrying this T cell receptor (beta chain) occurred a few times. This entry comes from a study of blood T cell repertoires in COVID-19. On the study more broadly: Spain, Italy and the United States supplied samples that represented acute and convalescent COVID-19. In each case, the material was cDNA or gDNA derived from T cells, B-cell-depleted T cells, or PBMCs.

Germline V lookup: CDR1 SGDLS, CDR2 YYNGEE. The CDR3 sequence is 12 residues long. Trimming stripped 4 bases from V and 5 bases from J, with 6 bases between. In the authors' methods: Estimates of nucleated cell counts were drawn from the amplification of reference gene primers. Measured with immunoSEQ multiplex PCR; TCRdb has only the in-frame clones, and not every one. V, J and clone size are those of that table, while D and trimming were read from the DNA. The sample has roughly 200,000 clones, 70% to 90% seen once; the top ten hold around 25%. Assignment of participants to cohorts was predicated upon participant-reported clinical history.

The chain joins TRBV9 to TRBJ2-2; the D is unclear. The sequence derives from a woman aged 40 to 49 in a cohort exposed to, infected with or recovered from COVID-19 (not recorded which). Sequencing was done on a sample of PBMCs or T cells enriched from blood (not recorded which). The CDR3 bases are TGTGCCAGCAGCCCTAATACCGGGGAGCTGTTTTTT. Translated: CASSPNTGELFF.